A single T cell receptor beta chain is shown here with its context. This sample was included in a study of monozygotic twins with inflammatory bowel disease. TCRdb re-called the 5' RACE reads; one entry per CDR3 protein, DNA not given. This sample's clone table lists about 420,000 distinct CDR3 sequences. CDR1 and CDR2 (germline): MGHRA, YSYEKL. The CDR3 totals 15 residues. The genes are TRBV4-1 and TRBJ2-6; the TCRdb call, TRBD2, lacks DNA for checking. The material sequenced was blood. This clonotype originated in a human donor with ulcerative colitis or Crohn's disease, or a healthy co-twin of an affected twin (not recorded which). The CDR3 spells CASSQDRAKVNVLTF.